The T cell receptor beta chain described here comes from a study of blood T cell repertoires in COVID-19 (dated by TCRdb to 2019 to 2021). Study-wide context: The collaborator samples originated in the United States, Italy and Spain and spanned the acute and convalescent phases of COVID-19. The prospective study material was composed of cDNA or gDNA derived from T cells, B-cell-depleted T cells, or PBMCs. Deeply sampled blood TCRbeta repertoires from subjects exposed to, actively infected with, or recovered from COVID-19 were included in the dataset. The repertoires were released in a freely available public database meant as a resource for research on the immune response to SARS-CoV-2. The samples were drawn from the first 160 participants of the ongoing ImmuneRACE study and from 950 to 1,500 subjects provided by 6 global collaborators. The sample metadata nearly always contained a de-identified subject ID, COVID-19 status, age in years and sex. Where HLA class I and class II types were available, the types were taken from metadata supplied by the sample provider, not from assay-based typing. Study-wide findings and limitations: The amount of clinical and demographic metadata varied by source and participant and was provided uncurated.

The immunoSEQ Assay, a bias-controlled multiplex PCR, was used to amplify TCRbeta CDR3 regions from genomic DNA. Concerning the study's data processing: The number of nucleated cells in each sample was estimated from the amplification of reference gene primers within the assay. To quantify the absolute abundance of each unique TCRbeta CDR3 rearrangement, sequence reads were collapsed and filtered. For each sample, productive Simpson clonality was calculated by taking the square root of Simpson's diversity index across productive rearrangements. The table was pulled from immuneACCESS by TCRdb, which kept in-frame rearrangements only. Such tables lose some clones; where checked, under half of the loss comes from unresolved V genes, and the rest has no known cause. V, J and clone size are those of that table, while D and trimming were read from the DNA. The sample table holds 50,000 to 75,000 clones, of which more than 85% were seen once. The top ten constitute 4.6% of the sample.

The collaborating institutions used their own protocols to collect whole blood in K2EDTA tubes. For TCRbeta analysis, collaborators shipped samples as frozen whole blood, isolated PBMCs, or DNA extracted from either of those sample types. Notes on this clone: Which antigen it targets is not known. The sample holds no much larger clone one base away, and base qualities are not on file.

The source material was peripheral blood. The TCR was taken from a man aged 50 to 60 with active COVID-19.

DNA sequence: TGTGCCAGCAGTTTCGGGAGTACCTACGAGCAGTACTTC. Its translation reads: CASSFGSTYEQYF. The V and J segments used are TRBV27 and TRBJ2-7; the D gene is perhaps TRBD2, from 6 matching bases. The junction shows trimming of 3 bases on V and 2 bases on J, plus 8 bases between the germline ends. The CDR3 measures 13 amino acids from cysteine to phenylalanine. CDR3 DNA is the only sequence kept; it has 39 bases, read in frame from the first base. CDR1 MNHEY and CDR2 SMNVEV were looked up in the germline V gene (reference sequence).